This is a list of T cell receptor beta chains from one sample in a study of T cell repertoires in aging, cancer and after chemotherapy. TCRdb re-called the multiplex PCR reads through MiXCR, storing one row per CDR3 protein. Of several thousand distinct CDR3 sequences listed, 30% are singletons. Source material: blood. All receptors derive from a human donor with a blood cancer. CDR3s leave out the opening cysteine and the closing phenylalanine or tryptophan.

TRBV18	ASSKTQNTEAF
TRBV19	ASWGGKLF
TRBV6-5	ASSYRTVETPLH
TRBV5-6	ASSLVGGQNSGETQY
TRBV7-6	ASSYRYARNNEQF
TRBV6-5	ASIDGTDTQY
TRBV11-3	ASSSTEEVEGELF
TRBV6-2/TRBV6-3	ASSYTGFGNEQF
TRBV11-3	ASSLAGLANEKLF
TRBV6-1	ASRVGEGAVGELF
TRBV6-6	ASILLGTGAF
TRBV5-6	ASSAEGTVGYEQY
TRBV7-9	ASRQTSGGSEETQY
TRBV5-1	ASSLGDRPSHEQY
TRBV30	AWARPGTSYNSPLH
TRBV6-2/TRBV6-3	ASSYPGQSPYGYT
TRBV6-5	ASSYETVGYT
TRBV12-3/TRBV12-4	ASSGHRGKNTGELF
TRBV13	ASRTTGLWADTQY
TRBV29-1	SVEDMVAGEKLF
TRBV29-1	SVEPGQGYEQY
TRBV11-1	ASSMGTGGYEQY
TRBV27	ASSLTGGEGNTEAF
TRBV7-9	ASSLDGRSTDTQY
TRBV10-3	AIATGERGGYT
TRBV19	ASSVTGGAGEQY
TRBV5-4	ASSLRSGGGGGEQF
TRBV5-4	ASSRGQGSYNEQF
TRBV15	ATSIRRGGYNEQF
TRBV19	ASSPETESGYT
TRBV5-3	ARSYRLAGSIYNEQF
TRBV15	ATRRSGDFYNEQF
TRBV11-3	ASSPTGTPYNEQF
TRBV6-5	ASTRTGGFGELF
TRBV6-5	AGVYRGSSNTEAF
TRBV12-3/TRBV12-4	ASSWSVPPLH
TRBV5-4	ASSYTGVINEQY
TRBV5-5	ASNPTRAGGSPLH
TRBV20-1	SALLAARDYEQY
TRBV6-1	ASTSGAGTDTQY
TRBV30	AWSAQRVGELF
TRBV5-1	ASSLADRWDSPLH
TRBV6-6	ASRPRAASTDTQY
TRBV7-9	ASPTGGDTRDTQY
TRBV6-5	ASSYGAGLY
TRBV15	ATSNRDGYGYT
TRBV6-2/TRBV6-3	AIGQGSSHTDTQY
TRBV6-2/TRBV6-3	ASSPQRGLDEKY
TRBV30	AWNSPGRPHH
TRBV13	ASSLRDFSYEQY